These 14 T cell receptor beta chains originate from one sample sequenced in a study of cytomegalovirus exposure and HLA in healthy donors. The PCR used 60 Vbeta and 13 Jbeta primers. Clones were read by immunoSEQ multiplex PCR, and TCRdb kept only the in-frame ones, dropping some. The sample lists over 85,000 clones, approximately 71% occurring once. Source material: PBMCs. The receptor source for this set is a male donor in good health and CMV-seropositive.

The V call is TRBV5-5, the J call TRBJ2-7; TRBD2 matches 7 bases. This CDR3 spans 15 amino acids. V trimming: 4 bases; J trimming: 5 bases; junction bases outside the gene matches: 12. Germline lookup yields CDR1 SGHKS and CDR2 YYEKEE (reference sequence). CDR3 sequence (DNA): TGTGCCAGCAGCGTGGCCCCAGGGAGGGCGAACGAGCAGTACTTC. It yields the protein CASSVAPGRANEQYF.

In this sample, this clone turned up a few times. CDR3 coding DNA: TGTGCCAGCAGCTTAAGGGGGACAGGGTTTAATGAAAAACTGTTTTTT. It codes for CASSLRGTGFNEKLFF. The chain couples TRBV11-2 to TRBJ1-4; 9 bases are shared with TRBD1. The ends lost 2 bases at V and 4 bases at J; junction bases unmatched: 5. CDR3 length equals 16 residues. Germline CDR1 reads SGHAT; CDR2 reads FQNNGV. Supplemented by reference TRBV11-2 and TRBJ1-4, the full variable domain reads EAGVAQSPRYKIIEKRQSVAFWCNPISGHATLYWYQQILGQGPKLLIQFQNNGVVDDSQLPKDRFSAERLKGVDSTLKIQPAKLEDSAVYLCASSLRGTGFNEKLFFGSGTQLSVL.

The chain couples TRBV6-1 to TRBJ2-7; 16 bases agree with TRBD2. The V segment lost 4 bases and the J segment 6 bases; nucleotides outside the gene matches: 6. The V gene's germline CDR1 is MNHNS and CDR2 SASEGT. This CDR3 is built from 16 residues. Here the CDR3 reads CASSGGTSGRGGEQYF. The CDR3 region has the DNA TGTGCCAGCAGTGGGGGGACTAGCGGGAGGGGGGGCGAGCAGTACTTC.

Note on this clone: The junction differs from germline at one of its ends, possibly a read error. The CDR3 nucleotides read TGTGCCAGTAGTTCCCTAGCCAAAAACAGTCAGTACTTC. The encoded protein is CASSSLAKNSQYF. The gene calls are TRBV19 and TRBJ2-4; a weak D match, TRBD2 (5 bases). Germline V CDR1 and CDR2: LNHDA, SQIVND (reference sequence). The length of the CDR3 is 13 residues.

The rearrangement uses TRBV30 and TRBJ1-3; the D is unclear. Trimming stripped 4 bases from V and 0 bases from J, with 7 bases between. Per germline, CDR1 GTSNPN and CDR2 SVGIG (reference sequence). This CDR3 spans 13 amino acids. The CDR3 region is CAWTPGSGNTIYF. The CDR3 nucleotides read TGTGCCTGGACCCCGGGCTCTGGAAACACCATATATTTT.

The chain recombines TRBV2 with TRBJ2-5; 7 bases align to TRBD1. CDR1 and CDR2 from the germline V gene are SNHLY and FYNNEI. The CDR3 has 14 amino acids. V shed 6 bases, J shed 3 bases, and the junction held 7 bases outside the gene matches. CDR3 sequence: CASRLGTEEETQYF. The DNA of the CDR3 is TGTGCCAGCAGGCTAGGGACAGAGGAAGAGACCCAGTACTTC.

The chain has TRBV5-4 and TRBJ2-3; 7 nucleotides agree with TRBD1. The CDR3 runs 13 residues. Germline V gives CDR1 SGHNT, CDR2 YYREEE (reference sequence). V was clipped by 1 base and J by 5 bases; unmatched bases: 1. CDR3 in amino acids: CASSLQGEDTQYF. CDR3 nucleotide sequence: TGTGCCAGCAGCTTGCAGGGGGAAGATACGCAGTATTTT.

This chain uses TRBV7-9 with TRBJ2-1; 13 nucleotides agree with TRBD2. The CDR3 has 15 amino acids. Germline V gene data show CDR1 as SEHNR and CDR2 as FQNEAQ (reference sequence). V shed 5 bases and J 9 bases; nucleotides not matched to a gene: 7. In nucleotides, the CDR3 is TGTGCCAGCAGCCCTAGGACTAGCGGGAGCGGTGAGCAGTTCTTC. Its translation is CASSPRTSGSGEQFF.

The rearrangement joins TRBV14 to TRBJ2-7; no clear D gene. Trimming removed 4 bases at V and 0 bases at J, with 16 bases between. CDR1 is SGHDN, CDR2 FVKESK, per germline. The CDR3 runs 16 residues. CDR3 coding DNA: TGTGCCAGCAGCCCCCGATGGTCGGGTAGCTCCTACGAGCAGTACTTC. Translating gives CASSPRWSGSSYEQYF.

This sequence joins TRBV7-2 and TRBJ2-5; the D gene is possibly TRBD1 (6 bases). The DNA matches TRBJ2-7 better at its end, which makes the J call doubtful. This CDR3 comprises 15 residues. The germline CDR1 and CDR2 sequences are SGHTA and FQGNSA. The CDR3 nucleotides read TGTGCCAGCAGCCCCCAGACAGGCCCTTCCTACGAGCAGTACTTC. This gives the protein CASSPQTGPSYEQYF.

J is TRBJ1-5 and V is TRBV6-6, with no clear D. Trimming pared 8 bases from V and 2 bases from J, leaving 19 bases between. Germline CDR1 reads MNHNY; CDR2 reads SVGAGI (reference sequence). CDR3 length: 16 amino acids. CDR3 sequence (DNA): TGTGCCAGCCGGTTGGGCGATGTGGGAGGCAATCAGCCCCAGCATTTT. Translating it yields CASRLGDVGGNQPQHF.

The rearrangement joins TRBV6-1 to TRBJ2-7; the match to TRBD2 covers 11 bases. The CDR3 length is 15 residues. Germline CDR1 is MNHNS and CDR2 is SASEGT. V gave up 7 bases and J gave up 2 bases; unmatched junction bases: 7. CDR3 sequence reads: CASTILAGDPYEQYF. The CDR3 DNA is TGTGCCAGCACCATACTAGCGGGAGACCCCTACGAGCAGTACTTC.

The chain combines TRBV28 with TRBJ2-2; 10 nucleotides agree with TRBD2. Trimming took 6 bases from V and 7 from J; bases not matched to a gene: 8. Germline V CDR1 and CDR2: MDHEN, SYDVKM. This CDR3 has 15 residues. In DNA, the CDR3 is TGTGCCAGCAGCCCGGTCGGACTAGCGGTCGGGGAGCTGTTTTTT. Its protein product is CASSPVGLAVGELFF.

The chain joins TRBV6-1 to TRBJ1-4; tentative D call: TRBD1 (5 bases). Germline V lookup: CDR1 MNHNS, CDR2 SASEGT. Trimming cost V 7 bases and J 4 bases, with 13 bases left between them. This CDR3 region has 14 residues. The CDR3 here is CASNPRANNEKLFF. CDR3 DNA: TGTGCCAGCAACCCCAGGGCAAATAATGAAAAACTGTTTTTT.